This T cell receptor beta chain comes out of a study of T cell responses to AZD1222 COVID-19 vaccine. CDR3 length: 14 residues. The germline V gene encodes CDR1 LGHDT and CDR2 YNNKEL (reference sequence). The V segment lost 3 bases and the J segment 4 bases; nucleotides outside the gene matches: 4. The method was immunoSEQ multiplex PCR; TCRdb's version includes in-frame clones alone and lacks a portion of them. The data hold just under 90,000 clones, with around 90% observed a single time. Here the sequenced sample was peripheral blood, taken on day 0 of MenACWY control vaccination. The chain recombines TRBV3-1 (or the pseudogene TRBV3-2) with TRBJ1-2; 8 bases agree with TRBD1. This receptor was identified in an adult in good health. The CDR3 spells CASSQAGGGYGYTF. CDR3 bases: TGTGCCAGCAGCCAGGCAGGGGGCGGCTATGGCTACACCTTC.